The rows below give T cell receptor beta chains drawn from one sample of a study of T cell responses to AZD1222 COVID-19 vaccine. Repertoires were generated with immunoSEQ multiplex PCR, while TCRdb's copy carries only in-frame clones and drops some. The table has some 100,000 clones, about 83% seen once; the top ten hold roughly 3%. The sequencing used peripheral blood, collected on day 0 of AZD1222 vaccination. The receptors were gathered from an adult in good health. Both conserved end residues are part of each CDR3. Fields, in order: J gene, clone size, V gene, CDR3 length, D gene, CDR3 protein, CDR3 DNA. The D gene is left open where the match is weak. The size entry is marked missing in some rows and otherwise reads once, few, many or a size class.

>TRBJ2-2|NA|TRBV5-1|15|NA
CASSFQGGRTGELFF
TGCGCCAGCAGCTTTCAGGGGGGAAGAACCGGGGAGCTGTTTTTT
>TRBJ1-5|NA|TRBV30|15|TRBD1
CAWREGTGWNQPQHF
TGTGCCTGGAGGGAAGGGACAGGGTGGAATCAGCCCCAGCATTTT
>TRBJ1-2|NA|TRBV28|12|NA
CATPGWGDGYTF
TGTGCCACCCCGGGCTGGGGGGACGGCTACACCTTC
>TRBJ1-3|NA|TRBV6-6|16|TRBD1
CASSYTGTGGSYTIYF
TGTGCCAGCAGTTACACCGGGACAGGGGGGAGCTACACCATATATTTT
>TRBJ1-1|NA|TRBV19|14|NA
CASSIDAVGTEAFF
TGTGCCAGTAGTATAGATGCGGTCGGCACTGAAGCTTTCTTT
>TRBJ2-3|NA|TRBV9|17|NA
CASSVAGGGQGTDTQYF
TGTGCCAGCAGCGTAGCCGGGGGTGGGCAGGGCACAGATACGCAGTATTTT
>TRBJ1-1|NA|TRBV27|13|NA
CASRSGVNTEAFF
TGTGCCAGCAGGAGTGGAGTGAACACTGAAGCTTTCTTT
>TRBJ2-6|NA|TRBV29-1|15|NA
CSVANSYSGANVLTF
TGCAGCGTTGCTAATAGTTACTCTGGGGCCAACGTCCTGACTTTC
>TRBJ1-2|NA|TRBV6-2/TRBV6-3|14|NA
CASSPPRVSYGYTF
TGTGCCAGCAGCCCCCCCAGGGTTAGCTATGGCTACACCTTC
>TRBJ1-4|NA|TRBV14|14|NA
CASSRQAGGEKLFF
TGTGCCAGCAGCCGACAGGCTGGGGGTGAAAAACTGTTTTTT
>TRBJ2-3|NA|TRBV5-4|19|NA
CASSLARGANRRRTDTQYF
TGTGCCAGCAGCTTGGCCCGGGGGGCCAATCGAAGACGAACAGATACGCAGTATTTT
>TRBJ2-7|NA|TRBV5-1|16|TRBD1
CASSSLDRDSSYEQYF
TGCGCCAGCAGTTCTTTGGACAGGGACAGCTCCTACGAGCAGTACTTC
>TRBJ2-1|NA|TRBV3-1/TRBV3-2|16|NA
CASSQAGARSYNEQFF
TGTGCCAGCAGCCAAGCGGGGGCGCGCTCCTACAATGAGCAGTTCTTC
>TRBJ1-6|once|TRBV5-1|14|NA
CASSLDRDFSPLHF
TGCGCCAGCAGCTTGGACAGGGACTTTTCACCCCTCCACTTT
>TRBJ1-4|NA|TRBV19|14|NA
CATEGTRGNEKLFF
TGTGCCACCGAGGGGACAAGGGGTAATGAAAAACTGTTTTTT
>TRBJ1-1|NA|TRBV9|14|NA
CASSPLVTNTEAFF
TGTGCCAGCAGCCCCCTGGTGACGAACACTGAAGCTTTCTTT
>TRBJ1-1|NA|TRBV6-2/TRBV6-3|13|NA
CASSYSRHTEAFF
TGTGCCAGCAGTTACAGCAGGCACACTGAAGCTTTCTTT
>TRBJ2-5|NA|TRBV2|15|NA
CASTKTSGPQETQYF
TGTGCCAGCACCAAAACGTCGGGACCCCAAGAGACCCAGTACTTC